A selection of T cell receptor beta chains follows, all from one sample in a study of T-cell memory formation after mild COVID-19. Each CDR3 protein is one row after TCRdb ran MiXCR on the 5' RACE reads. The data contain approximately 500,000 distinct CDR3 sequences, around 25% of them singletons. Input material: PBMCs or a T cell subset sorted from them (not recorded which). These receptors came from an adult woman who had mild COVID-19 (a few samples of this study predate the infection). Cell type and time point are not known. CDR3s include the opening cysteine and the closing phenylalanine or tryptophan. Fields, in order: J gene, clone size, V gene, D gene, CDR3 protein, CDR3 DNA. The D gene is left open where the match is weak. The size of a clone is reported for some rows only, either as once, few or many, or as a class for expanded clones.

J gene: TRBJ2-7; clone size: few; V gene: TRBV12-3/TRBV12-4; D gene: TRBD2; CDR3 protein: CASSADRRLAGGTYEQYF; CDR3 DNA: TGTGCCAGCAGTGCGGACAGGAGACTAGCGGGGGGAACCTACGAGCAGTACTTC
J gene: TRBJ1-2; clone size: once; V gene: TRBV6-1; D gene: .; CDR3 protein: CASSAQDPTGGYTF; CDR3 DNA: TGTGCCAGCAGTGCCCAGGACCCCACGGGTGGCTACACCTTC
J gene: TRBJ2-3; clone size: few; V gene: TRBV9; D gene: .; CDR3 protein: CASSVVDYTDTQYF; CDR3 DNA: TGTGCCAGCAGCGTAGTAGACTACACAGATACGCAGTATTTT
J gene: TRBJ1-4; clone size: once; V gene: TRBV27; D gene: .; CDR3 protein: CASSVNRDPNEKLFF; CDR3 DNA: TGTGCCAGCAGTGTAAACAGGGACCCGAATGAAAAACTGTTTTTT
J gene: TRBJ2-7; clone size: many; V gene: TRBV5-1; D gene: .; CDR3 protein: CASSLDAGQTYEQYF; CDR3 DNA: TGCGCCAGCAGCTTGGACGCGGGACAGACCTACGAGCAGTACTTC
J gene: TRBJ1-3; clone size: .; V gene: TRBV7-9; D gene: .; CDR3 protein: CASSLRDGSGNTIYF; CDR3 DNA: TGTGCCAGCAGCTTACGGGACGGCTCTGGAAACACCATATATTTT
J gene: TRBJ2-3; clone size: few; V gene: TRBV24-1; D gene: .; CDR3 protein: CATSDPGPSTDTQYF; CDR3 DNA: TGTGCCACCAGTGATCCGGGACCGAGCACAGATACGCAGTATTTT
J gene: TRBJ2-3; clone size: .; V gene: TRBV5-1; D gene: .; CDR3 protein: CASKGVVAVGSTDTQYF; CDR3 DNA: TGCGCCAGCAAAGGAGTGGTGGCGGTCGGTAGCACAGATACGCAGTATTTT
J gene: TRBJ2-7; clone size: .; V gene: TRBV2; D gene: TRBD1; CDR3 protein: CASSWTGTSYEQYF; CDR3 DNA: TGTGCCAGCAGCTGGACAGGGACCTCCTACGAGCAGTACTTC
J gene: TRBJ1-2; clone size: .; V gene: TRBV5-1; D gene: .; CDR3 protein: CASSLASGMYGYTF; CDR3 DNA: TGCGCCAGCAGCTTGGCCTCGGGGATGTATGGCTACACCTTC
J gene: TRBJ1-2; clone size: .; V gene: TRBV10-3; D gene: TRBD1; CDR3 protein: CATSRGGESGYTF; CDR3 DNA: TGTGCCACAAGCAGGGGGGGTGAGAGTGGCTACACCTTC
J gene: TRBJ2-7; clone size: .; V gene: TRBV7-2; D gene: TRBD1; CDR3 protein: CASSRQGIGDEQYF; CDR3 DNA: TGTGCCAGCAGTCGACAGGGGATCGGGGACGAGCAGTACTTC
J gene: TRBJ1-3; clone size: few; V gene: TRBV7-3; D gene: .; CDR3 protein: CASSLSFVASGNTIYF; CDR3 DNA: TGTGCCAGCAGCTTATCTTTCGTAGCCTCTGGAAACACCATATATTTT
J gene: TRBJ2-3; clone size: .; V gene: TRBV2; D gene: .; CDR3 protein: CASRGDQIDTQYF; CDR3 DNA: TGTGCCAGCAGGGGGGACCAAATAGATACGCAGTATTTT
J gene: TRBJ1-5; clone size: .; V gene: TRBV12-3/TRBV12-4; D gene: .; CDR3 protein: CASSSPAGPYQPQHF; CDR3 DNA: TGTGCCAGCAGTTCCCCTGCAGGGCCCTATCAGCCCCAGCATTTT
J gene: TRBJ1-2; clone size: .; V gene: TRBV5-1; D gene: .; CDR3 protein: CASSFGGEGYTF; CDR3 DNA: TGCGCCAGCAGCTTCGGGGGCGAAGGCTACACCTTC
J gene: TRBJ2-2; clone size: few; V gene: TRBV29-1; D gene: .; CDR3 protein: CSVEGQEITGELFF; CDR3 DNA: TGCAGCGTTGAGGGGCAGGAGATCACCGGGGAGCTGTTTTTT
J gene: TRBJ1-2; clone size: .; V gene: TRBV4-3; D gene: TRBD1; CDR3 protein: CASSQELPHRGRGGYTF; CDR3 DNA: TGCGCCAGCAGCCAAGAACTCCCACACAGGGGGCGAGGTGGCTACACCTTC
J gene: TRBJ2-4; clone size: .; V gene: TRBV6-6; D gene: .; CDR3 protein: CASSYSGPDKNIQYF; CDR3 DNA: TGTGCCAGCAGTTACTCAGGGCCAGACAAAAACATTCAGTACTTC
J gene: TRBJ2-3; clone size: few; V gene: TRBV5-6; D gene: .; CDR3 protein: CASSLAGFGSDTQYF; CDR3 DNA: TGTGCCAGCAGCTTGGCAGGGTTCGGGTCAGATACGCAGTATTTT
J gene: TRBJ2-1; clone size: .; V gene: TRBV7-2; D gene: TRBD2; CDR3 protein: CASSLRGSGGADNEQFF; CDR3 DNA: TGTGCCAGCAGCTTAAGGGGCTCCGGGGGGGCCGACAATGAGCAGTTCTTC
J gene: TRBJ2-7; clone size: few; V gene: TRBV5-1; D gene: .; CDR3 protein: CASSFGRGSSYEQYF; CDR3 DNA: TGCGCCAGCAGCTTTGGCCGGGGGTCGTCCTACGAGCAGTACTTC
J gene: TRBJ1-1; clone size: .; V gene: TRBV27; D gene: TRBD1; CDR3 protein: CASSLRGQYTEAFF; CDR3 DNA: TGTGCCAGCAGTTTGAGGGGGCAGTACACTGAAGCTTTCTTT
J gene: TRBJ2-5; clone size: .; V gene: TRBV25-1; D gene: .; CDR3 protein: CASSESGSQETQYF; CDR3 DNA: TGTGCCAGCAGTGAATCGGGCAGCCAAGAGACCCAGTACTTC
J gene: TRBJ2-3; clone size: few; V gene: TRBV12-3/TRBV12-4; D gene: .; CDR3 protein: CASSFLDTDTQYF; CDR3 DNA: TGTGCCAGCAGTTTTTTAGACACAGATACGCAGTATTTT
J gene: TRBJ2-2; clone size: few; V gene: TRBV7-2; D gene: .; CDR3 protein: CASSAPPGSGELFF; CDR3 DNA: TGTGCCAGCAGCGCCCCGCCGGGGTCCGGGGAGCTGTTTTTT
J gene: TRBJ2-7; clone size: .; V gene: TRBV6-9; D gene: TRBD2; CDR3 protein: CASSYYWGTNRIPTYEQYF; CDR3 DNA: TGTGCCAGCAGTTATTACTGGGGGACTAACAGGATTCCGACCTACGAGCAGTACTTC
J gene: TRBJ2-1; clone size: .; V gene: TRBV6-5; D gene: .; CDR3 protein: CASSYGRSVGGEQFF; CDR3 DNA: TGTGCCAGCAGTTACGGGCGGTCCGTAGGAGGCGAGCAGTTCTTC
J gene: TRBJ2-2; clone size: few; V gene: TRBV6-5; D gene: .; CDR3 protein: CASSYSSWGNTGELFF; CDR3 DNA: TGTGCCAGCAGTTACTCGAGTTGGGGGAACACCGGGGAGCTGTTTTTT
J gene: TRBJ2-7; clone size: .; V gene: TRBV7-2; D gene: .; CDR3 protein: CASSLKEGSEQYF; CDR3 DNA: TGTGCCAGCAGCTTAAAGGAAGGTTCCGAGCAGTACTTC
J gene: TRBJ2-1; clone size: few; V gene: TRBV11-2; D gene: .; CDR3 protein: CASSLVPGTYNEQFF; CDR3 DNA: TGTGCCAGCAGCTTAGTACCGGGGACCTACAATGAGCAGTTCTTC
J gene: TRBJ2-1; clone size: .; V gene: TRBV11-2; D gene: .; CDR3 protein: CASSVRASSYNEQFF; CDR3 DNA: TGTGCCAGCAGCGTGCGGGCTAGCTCCTACAATGAGCAGTTCTTC
J gene: TRBJ2-5; clone size: many; V gene: TRBV20-1; D gene: TRBD2; CDR3 protein: CSARTGLAGGPRETQYF; CDR3 DNA: TGCAGTGCTAGAACGGGACTAGCGGGGGGGCCGAGGGAGACCCAGTACTTC
J gene: TRBJ1-1; clone size: .; V gene: TRBV7-3; D gene: .; CDR3 protein: CASSFNTAPAFF; CDR3 DNA: TGTGCCAGCAGCTTTAACACGGCCCCAGCTTTCTTT
J gene: TRBJ1-1; clone size: .; V gene: TRBV4-3; D gene: .; CDR3 protein: CASSQDWEDWVFDTEAFF; CDR3 DNA: TGCGCCAGCAGCCAAGATTGGGAAGATTGGGTGTTTGACACTGAAGCTTTCTTT
J gene: TRBJ1-4; clone size: .; V gene: TRBV29-1; D gene: .; CDR3 protein: CSAAGSNEKLFF; CDR3 DNA: TGCAGCGCTGCAGGGAGCAATGAAAAACTGTTTTTT
J gene: TRBJ2-7; clone size: many; V gene: TRBV2; D gene: .; CDR3 protein: CASSEVARAYEQYF; CDR3 DNA: TGTGCCAGCAGTGAAGTGGCCAGGGCCTACGAGCAGTACTTC
J gene: TRBJ2-5; clone size: few; V gene: TRBV27; D gene: .; CDR3 protein: CASQAVGQETQYF; CDR3 DNA: TGTGCCAGCCAAGCCGTGGGGCAAGAGACCCAGTACTTC
J gene: TRBJ2-2; clone size: .; V gene: TRBV5-5; D gene: .; CDR3 protein: CASSLVGAVGELFF; CDR3 DNA: TGTGCCAGCAGCTTAGTAGGGGCGGTCGGGGAGCTGTTTTTT
J gene: TRBJ2-7; clone size: few; V gene: TRBV7-9; D gene: .; CDR3 protein: CASSFEGAVSSYEQYF; CDR3 DNA: TGTGCCAGCAGCTTTGAGGGCGCGGTCTCCTCCTACGAGCAGTACTTC
J gene: TRBJ2-7; clone size: .; V gene: TRBV4-1; D gene: .; CDR3 protein: CASSPRAGLINEQYF; CDR3 DNA: TGCGCCAGCAGCCCCAGGGCTGGGCTAATCAACGAGCAGTACTTC